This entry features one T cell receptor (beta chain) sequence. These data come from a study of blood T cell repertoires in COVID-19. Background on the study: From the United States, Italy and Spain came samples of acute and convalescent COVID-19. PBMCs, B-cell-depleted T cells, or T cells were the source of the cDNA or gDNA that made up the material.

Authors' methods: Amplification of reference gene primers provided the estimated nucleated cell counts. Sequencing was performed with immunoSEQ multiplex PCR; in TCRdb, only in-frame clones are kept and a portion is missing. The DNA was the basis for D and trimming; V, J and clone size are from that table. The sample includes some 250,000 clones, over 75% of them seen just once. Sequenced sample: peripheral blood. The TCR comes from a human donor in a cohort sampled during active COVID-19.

CDR3 loop: CASSKPSGDEQYF. CDR3 nucleotides: TGTGCCAGCAGCAAACCCTCGGGGGATGAGCAGTACTTC. The chain combines TRBV9 with TRBJ2-7; maybe TRBD2 (6 bases). The V end was cut by 4 bases, the J end by 7 bases, with 15 bases between. Germline loops: CDR1 SGDLS, CDR2 YYNGEE. This CDR3 has 13 residues.